The 20 T cell receptor beta chains in this list originate from one sample, sequenced in a study of T cells in Graves' hyperthyroidism and ophthalmopathy. RNA transcripts were the template for amplifying TCR beta CDR3 regions. Initially, a first-round RT-PCR of the TCR CDR3 employed the HTBI primer set. TCRdb re-called the multiplex PCR reads with MiXCR, one entry per CDR3 protein. This sample has over 650,000 distinct CDR3 sequences, with around 15% found just once. The sequenced material came from blood. These receptor sequences come from a man aged 18 to 30 with Graves' hyperthyroidism.

This clonotype occurred a few times. The chain links TRBV7-9 to TRBJ2-2, with 11 positions matching TRBD2. The CDR3 runs 18 residues. CDR1 is SEHNR, CDR2 FQNEAQ, per germline (reference sequence). After removal of 3 bases from V and 5 bases from J, the junction contained 11 bases not matched to a gene. The CDR3 DNA reads as TGTGCCAGCAGCTTCCCTTTAGCGGGAGGGCCGGGGACCGGGGAGCTGTTTTTT. Its protein is CASSFPLAGGPGTGELFF.

The rearrangement joins TRBV14 to TRBJ2-7, with D possibly being TRBD1 (5 bases). CDR1 and CDR2 (germline): SGHDN, FVKESK. The CDR3 sequence is 15 residues long. V gave up 0 bases and J gave up 0 bases, with 9 bases separating them. CDR3 region: CASSQEQAYSYEQYF. The CDR3 DNA reads TGTGCCAGCAGCCAAGAACAGGCCTACTCCTACGAGCAGTACTTC. Full variable domain (remainder filled in from reference TRBV14 and TRBJ2-7): EAGVTQFPSHSVIEKGQTVTLRCDPISGHDNLYWYRRVMGKEIKFLLHFVKESKQDESGMPNNRFLAERTGGTYSTLKVQPAELEDSGVYFCASSQEQAYSYEQYFGPGTRLTVT.

This sequence joins TRBV4-2 and TRBJ2-7; 11 bases match TRBD2. This CDR3 contains 17 residues. The germline CDR1 and CDR2 sequences are LGHNA and YNFKEQ. Germline trimming cut 1 base from V and 5 bases from J; bases unmatched to any gene: 10. CDR3 sequence (DNA): TGTGCCAGCAGCCAAGCAATACTCGGACTAGCGGGTGACGAGCAGTACTTC. It codes for CASSQAILGLAGDEQYF.

This clonotype was recorded at least ten times. V gene TRBV18 combines with J gene TRBJ2-7; possible D gene TRBD1, 5 bases. There are 15 residues in the CDR3. Trimming removed 2 bases from V and 0 bases from J, with 11 bases in between. Germline CDR1 and CDR2: KGHSH and LQKENI. As DNA, the CDR3 is TGTGCCAGCTCACCAATGCAGGGCAGCTCCTACGAGCAGTACTTC. Translated, it gives CASSPMQGSSYEQYF.

The chain uses TRBV19 and TRBJ2-3; 8 bases are a match to TRBD2. V shed 7 bases and J 2 bases; nucleotides not matched to a gene: 5. CDR1 LNHDA and CDR2 SQIVND come from the germline V gene (reference sequence). The CDR3 is 14 amino acids. Here the CDR3 DNA reads TGTGCCAGTAATCAGCGGGGGACCACAGATACGCAGTATTTT. Protein: CASNQRGTTDTQYF.

This clonotype appeared many times. The chain joins TRBV2 to TRBJ2-6; perhaps D is TRBD1 or TRBD2 (6 bases each). The CDR3 is made up of 17 amino acids. V dropped 3 bases and J dropped 1 base, with 13 bases sitting between them. Germline V lookup: CDR1 SNHLY, CDR2 FYNNEI. For the CDR3, the DNA is TGTGCCAGCAGTGAGTTACGGGGGCGGTCTGGGGCCAACGTCCTGACTTTC. Translated: CASSELRGRSGANVLTF.

Only a few counts were recorded for this clonotype. The V call is TRBV5-4, the J call TRBJ2-3, with TRBD2 matching 13 bases. CDR3 size: 17 residues. Per germline, CDR1 SGHNT and CDR2 YYREEE (reference sequence). V was clipped by 0 bases and J by 4 bases; unmatched bases: 5. The CDR3 region is CASSLGTSGSKPDTQYF. CDR3 DNA sequence: TGTGCCAGCAGCTTGGGGACTAGCGGGAGTAAGCCAGATACGCAGTATTTT.

The chain uses TRBV6-1 and TRBJ1-6; D is undetermined. This CDR3 has 15 amino acids. The ends were cut back, 7 bases at V and 3 bases at J, with 13 bases in the middle. Germline CDR1 and CDR2: MNHNS and SASEGT. The CDR3 sequence is CASTSADLYNSPLHF. The CDR3 DNA follows: TGTGCCAGCACCTCAGCAGATCTCTATAATTCACCCCTCCACTTT.

The chain joins TRBV4-3 to TRBJ2-2, with D maybe TRBD2 (7 bases). CDR1 is LGHNA and CDR2 is YSLEER in the germline V gene. This CDR3 spans 16 amino acids. V lost 0 bases and J lost 7, with 15 bases in between. CDR3 sequence (DNA): TGCGCCAGCAGCCAAGATCGGGGCGGGGGCAGCGGGGAGCTGTTTTTT. Translated, it gives CASSQDRGGGSGELFF.

This clonotype was seen at least ten times. The chain combines TRBV20-1 with TRBJ2-7; the match to TRBD2 covers 8 bases. The CDR3 totals 14 residues. Per germline, CDR1 DFQATT and CDR2 SNEGSKA (reference sequence). J gave up 3 bases and V 6 bases, and 10 bases lay outside the gene matches. This CDR3 is CSAGGAVVLYEQYF. The CDR3 coding sequence is TGCAGTGCCGGGGGGGCAGTAGTCCTCTACGAGCAGTACTTC.

This clonotype was detected many times. The rearrangement links TRBV30 to TRBJ2-1, with no clear D. Trimming stripped 3 bases from V and 6 bases from J, with 9 bases between. CDR1 and CDR2 (germline): GTSNPN, SVGIG (reference sequence). This CDR3 contains 12 residues. The CDR3 loop is CAWSLGLNEQFF. For the CDR3, the DNA is TGTGCCTGGAGCCTGGGTCTCAATGAGCAGTTCTTC.

This clonotype was picked up many times. This sequence joins TRBV19 and TRBJ1-1, with 7 bases identical to TRBD1. The CDR3 has 15 amino acids. Losses at the gene ends were 9 bases for V and 0 bases for J; bases not matched to a gene: 10. CDR1 and CDR2 (germline): LNHDA, SQIVND (reference sequence). In DNA, the CDR3 is TGTGCCAGCAGCCTAAGGGACAGTTTGAACACTGAAGCTTTCTTT. Protein product: CASSLRDSLNTEAFF. Complete variable domain (other parts from reference TRBV19 and TRBJ1-1): DGGITQSPKYLFRKEGQNVTLSCEQNLNHDAMYWYRQDPGQGLRLIYYSQIVNDFQKGDIAEGYSVSREKKESFPLTVTSAQKNPTAFYLCASSLRDSLNTEAFFGQGTRLTVV.

V and J are TRBV30 and TRBJ2-7; D is possibly TRBD2 (5 bases). V dropped 4 bases and J dropped 6 bases, with 13 bases sitting between them. The CDR3 covers 12 residues. In germline, CDR1 is GTSNPN, CDR2 SVGIG (reference sequence). The CDR3 is CAWKPTRFEQYF. Written as DNA, the CDR3 is TGTGCCTGGAAACCAACTAGATTCGAGCAGTACTTC. The full variable domain, rest sourced from reference TRBV30 and TRBJ2-7, is SQTIHQWPATLVQPVGSPLSLECTVEGTSNPNLYWYRQAAGRGLQLLFYSVGIGQISSEVPQNLSASRPQDRQFILSSKKLLLSDSGFYLCAWKPTRFEQYFGPGTRLTVT.

V usage is TRBV30 and J usage is TRBJ1-2, with D maybe TRBD1 (5 bases). The V gene lost 0 bases and the J gene lost 6 bases, with 11 bases spanning the gap. The CDR3 is made up of 13 amino acids. Germline V lookup: CDR1 GTSNPN, CDR2 SVGIG (reference sequence). The CDR3 sequence is CAWSVRGADGYTF. DNA of the CDR3: TGTGCCTGGAGTGTACGCGGGGCGGATGGCTACACCTTC.

This clonotype was seen repeatedly, ten times or more. The J gene is TRBJ2-7, the V gene TRBV30, with TRBD1 matching 10 bases. With 5 bases clipped from V and 6 bases from J, the junction kept 4 bases outside the gene matches. CDR3 length equals 12 residues. The V gene's germline CDR1 is GTSNPN and CDR2 SVGIG (reference sequence). The CDR3, as DNA: TGTGCCTGGGACAGGGGGCTGAGCGAGCAGTACTTC. As protein: CAWDRGLSEQYF.

This chain uses TRBV27 with TRBJ1-6; 7 bases are a match to TRBD1. The length of the CDR3 is 15 residues. Germline V gene data show CDR1 as MNHEY and CDR2 as SMNVEV (reference sequence). V lost 4 bases, J lost 8 bases, and 8 bases stayed unmatched. The CDR3 nucleotides are TGTGCCAGCAGTTCATTGGGACAGTCACATTCACCCCTCCACTTT. The encoded protein is CASSSLGQSHSPLHF.

In this sample, this clonotype turned up many times. V usage is TRBV12-3 or TRBV12-4 and J usage is TRBJ2-2; D is unclear. The CDR3 is made up of 16 amino acids. V dropped 7 bases and J dropped 5 bases, with 20 bases sitting between them. The CDR3 DNA sequence: TGTGCCAGCACGGGTAACGCGGCCCTTGGGACCGGGGAGCTGTTTTTT. Its protein product is CASTGNAALGTGELFF.

This clonotype was observed many times. The chain recombines TRBV12-3 or TRBV12-4 with TRBJ2-5; 10 positions match TRBD1. The ends lost 3 bases at V and 4 bases at J; junction bases unmatched: 8. The CDR3 loop spans 16 amino acids. This chain's CDR3 is CASSFGVTGGGETQYF. CDR3 DNA: TGTGCCAGCAGTTTTGGGGTGACAGGGGGCGGAGAGACCCAGTACTTC.

This clonotype was recorded a few times. Being one base from a much bigger clone, this may be a read error. The chain employs TRBV5-6 and TRBJ2-5; D remains unclear. The CDR3 has 17 residues. Per germline, CDR1 SGHDT and CDR2 YYEEEE. The CDR3 region is CASGLASTRSYQETQYF. The CDR3 DNA sequence: TGTGCCAGCGGCTTGGCGTCGACACGGTCGTACCAAGAGACCCAGTACTTC.

This clonotype was counted ten times or more. The chain links TRBV7-9 to TRBJ1-5, with D hard to call. This CDR3 region has 12 residues. V lost 1 base and J lost 5, with 3 bases in between. Germline CDR1 is SEHNR and CDR2 is FQNEAQ (reference sequence). The CDR3 region is CASSLDDQPQHF. The CDR3 DNA reads TGTGCCAGCAGCTTAGATGATCAGCCCCAGCATTTT.